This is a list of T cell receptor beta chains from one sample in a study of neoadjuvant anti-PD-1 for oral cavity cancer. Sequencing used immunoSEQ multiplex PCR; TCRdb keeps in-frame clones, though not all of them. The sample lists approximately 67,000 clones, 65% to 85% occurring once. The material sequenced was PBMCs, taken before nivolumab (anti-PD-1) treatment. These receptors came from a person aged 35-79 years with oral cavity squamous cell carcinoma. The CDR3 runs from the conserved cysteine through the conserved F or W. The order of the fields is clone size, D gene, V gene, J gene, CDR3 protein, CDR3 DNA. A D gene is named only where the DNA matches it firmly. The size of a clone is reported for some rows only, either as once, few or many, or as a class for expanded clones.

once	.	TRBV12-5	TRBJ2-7	CASGLLSLFPRHEQYF	TGTGCTAGTGGTTTGCTCTCTTTGTTCCCCAGACATGAGCAGTACTTC
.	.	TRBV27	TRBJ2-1	CASSKRQDPYNEQFF	TGTGCCAGCAGTAAGAGACAGGATCCCTACAATGAGCAGTTCTTC
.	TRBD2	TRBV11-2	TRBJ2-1	CASSLSGGLAGGGEQFF	TGTGCCAGCAGCTTATCGGGTGGACTAGCGGGAGGTGGTGAGCAGTTCTTC
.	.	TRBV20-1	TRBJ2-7	CSAVKNYEQYF	TGCAGTGCAGTAAAGAACTACGAGCAGTACTTC
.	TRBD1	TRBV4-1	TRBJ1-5	CASSQPGQDNQPQHF	TGCGCCAGCAGCCAACCTGGACAGGACAATCAGCCCCAGCATTTT
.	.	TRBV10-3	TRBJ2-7	CAISLQGADEQYF	TGTGCCATCAGTCTACAGGGTGCGGACGAGCAGTACTTC
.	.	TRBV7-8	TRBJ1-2	CASSLMSTSNYGYTF	TGTGCCAGCAGCTTAATGTCAACCTCTAACTATGGCTACACCTTC
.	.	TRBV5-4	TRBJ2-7	CASSLGRSSYEQYF	TGTGCCAGCAGCTTGGGGCGCAGCTCCTACGAGCAGTACTTC
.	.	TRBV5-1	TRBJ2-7	CASSLTGPYEQYF	TGCGCCAGCAGCTTGACAGGACCCTACGAGCAGTACTTC
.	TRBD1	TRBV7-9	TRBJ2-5	CASSYTGAQETQYF	TGTGCCAGCAGCTATACAGGGGCTCAAGAGACCCAGTACTTC
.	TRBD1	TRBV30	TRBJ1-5	CAWTGAGGQPQHF	TGTGCCTGGACGGGGGCAGGGGGTCAGCCCCAGCATTTT
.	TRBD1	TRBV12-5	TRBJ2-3	CASGGQGTDTQYF	TGTGCTAGTGGCGGACAGGGAACAGATACGCAGTATTTT
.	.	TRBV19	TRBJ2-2	CASRWGSEGLTGELFF	TGTGCCAGTAGATGGGGTTCGGAGGGCCTAACCGGGGAGCTGTTTTTT
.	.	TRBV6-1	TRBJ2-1	CASSVRDLEFF	TGTGCCAGCAGTGTCCGGGACTTGGAGTTCTTC
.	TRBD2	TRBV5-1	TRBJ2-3	CASSLVRTSADTQYF	TGCGCCAGCAGCTTGGTTCGGACTAGCGCAGATACGCAGTATTTT
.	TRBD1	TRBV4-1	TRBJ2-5	CASSQVRDRGGETQYF	TGCGCCAGCAGCCAAGTAAGAGACAGGGGGGGAGAGACCCAGTACTTC
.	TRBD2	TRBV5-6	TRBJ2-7	CASSLAGRGREQYF	TGTGCCAGCAGCTTAGCGGGACGGGGTCGGGAGCAGTACTTC
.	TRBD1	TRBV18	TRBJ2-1	CASSPLGQGAYNEQFF	TGTGCCAGCTCACCACTGGGGCAGGGGGCCTACAATGAGCAGTTCTTC
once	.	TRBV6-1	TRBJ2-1	CASSESGVSPGRQFF	TGTGCCAGCAGTGAAAGTGGGGTCTCCCCCGGGAGGCAGTTCTTC
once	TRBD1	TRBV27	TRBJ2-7	CASRRTGGHHEQYF	TGTGCCAGCAGGCGGACAGGGGGCCACCACGAGCAGTACTTC
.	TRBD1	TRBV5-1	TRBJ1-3	CASSLAWTGSGNTIYF	TGCGCCAGCAGCTTGGCCTGGACAGGCTCTGGAAACACCATATATTTT
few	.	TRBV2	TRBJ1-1	CASSEWGQKNTEAFF	TGTGCCAGCAGTGAATGGGGGCAGAAGAACACTGAAGCTTTCTTT
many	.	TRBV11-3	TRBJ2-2	CASSSRDPGELFF	TGTGCCAGCAGCTCCAGGGATCCCGGGGAGCTGTTTTTT
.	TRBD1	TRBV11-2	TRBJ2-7	CASSSNIRDRISRDEQYF	TGTGCCAGCAGCTCCAACATTAGGGACAGGATTTCTCGGGACGAGCAGTACTTC
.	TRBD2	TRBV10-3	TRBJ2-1	CAISQLSGSSYNEQFF	TGTGCCATCAGCCAACTTAGCGGGAGCTCCTACAATGAGCAGTTCTTC
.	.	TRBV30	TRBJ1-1	CAWNRLGNTEAFF	TGTGCCTGGAATAGATTGGGGAACACTGAAGCTTTCTTT
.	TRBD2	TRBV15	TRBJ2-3	CATSGLLAGGPHTQYF	TGTGCCACCAGCGGCCTACTAGCGGGGGGTCCCCATACGCAGTATTTT
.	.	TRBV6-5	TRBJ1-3	CASRSHTVSGNTIYF	TGTGCCAGCAGATCCCACACTGTCTCTGGAAACACCATATATTTT
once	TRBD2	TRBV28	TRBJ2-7	CASGGSSGSYEQYF	TGTGCCAGCGGGGGGTCTAGCGGGAGCTACGAGCAGTACTTC
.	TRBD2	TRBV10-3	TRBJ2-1	CAISESTSGSYGEQFF	TGTGCCATCAGTGAGTCGACTAGCGGGAGCTACGGTGAGCAGTTCTTC
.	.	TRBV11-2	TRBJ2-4	CASSLIRERYIQYF	TGTGCCAGCAGCTTAATCAGGGAAAGATACATTCAGTACTTC
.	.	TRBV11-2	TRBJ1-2	CASSLDHVGRGGYTF	TGTGCCAGCAGCTTAGATCACGTGGGGAGGGGAGGCTACACCTTC
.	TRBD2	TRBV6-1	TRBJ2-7	CASRGGGSSYEQYF	TGTGCCAGCAGAGGCGGCGGGAGTTCCTACGAGCAGTACTTC
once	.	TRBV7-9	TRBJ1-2	CASSFAGDGYTF	TGTGCCAGCAGCTTCGCAGGGGATGGCTACACCTTC
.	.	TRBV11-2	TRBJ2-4	CASSLDVKGFASKNIQYF	TGTGCCAGCAGCTTAGACGTGAAAGGGTTTGCCTCCAAAAACATTCAGTACTTC
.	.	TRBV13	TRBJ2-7	CASSLAGEDEQYF	TGTGCCAGCAGCTTAGCGGGGGAAGACGAGCAGTACTTC
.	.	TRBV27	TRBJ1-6	CASSLQGIPKRKNSPLHF	TGTGCCAGCAGTTTACAGGGGATACCTAAGCGAAAAAATTCACCCCTCCACTTT
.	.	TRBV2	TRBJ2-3	CASSANTQYF	TGTGCCAGCAGTGCAAATACGCAGTATTTT
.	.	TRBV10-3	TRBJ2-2	CAISAREQNTGELFF	TGTGCCATCAGTGCACGGGAGCAGAACACCGGGGAGCTGTTTTTT
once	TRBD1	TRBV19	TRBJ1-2	CASSIQTGGGYGYTF	TGTGCCAGTAGTATTCAGACAGGGGGCGGCTATGGCTACACCTTC
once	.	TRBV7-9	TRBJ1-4	CASTQEGNEKLFF	TGTGCCAGCACCCAGGAGGGGAATGAAAAACTGTTTTTT
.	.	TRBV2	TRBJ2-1	CASSVERALYNEQFF	TGTGCCAGCAGTGTAGAGCGGGCCCTCTACAATGAGCAGTTCTTC
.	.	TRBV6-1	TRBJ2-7	CASTFGGTNAYEQYF	TGTGCCAGCACCTTTGGGGGGACCAATGCCTACGAGCAGTACTTC
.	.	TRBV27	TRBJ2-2	CASNRRENTGELFF	TGTGCCAGCAATCGGCGGGAGAACACCGGGGAGCTGTTTTTT
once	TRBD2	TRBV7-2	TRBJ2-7	CASTLHSGRAAYEQYF	TGTGCCAGCACCCTACATAGCGGGAGGGCCGCGTACGAGCAGTACTTC
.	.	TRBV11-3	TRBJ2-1	CASSQERNEQFF	TGTGCCAGCAGCCAAGAGAGAAATGAGCAGTTCTTC
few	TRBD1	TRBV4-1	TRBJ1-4	CASSRTPGQGRNEKLFF	TGCGCCAGCAGCCGCACACCAGGACAGGGCCGTAATGAAAAACTGTTTTTT
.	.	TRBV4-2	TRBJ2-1	CASSQDRDRAYNEQFF	TGTGCCAGCAGCCAAGATCGGGACCGGGCATACAATGAGCAGTTCTTC
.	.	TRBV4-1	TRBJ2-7	CANSQGVTRQTLGPSYF	TGCGCCAACAGCCAAGGGGTAACCCGACAGACTTTGGGGCCCTCGTACTTC
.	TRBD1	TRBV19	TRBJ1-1	CASSGQGRGSEAFF	TGTGCCAGTAGTGGACAGGGTAGGGGGTCTGAAGCTTTCTTT
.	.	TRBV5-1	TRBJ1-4	CASSNRASATNEKLFF	TGCGCCAGCTCGAATAGGGCATCTGCAACTAATGAAAAACTGTTTTTT